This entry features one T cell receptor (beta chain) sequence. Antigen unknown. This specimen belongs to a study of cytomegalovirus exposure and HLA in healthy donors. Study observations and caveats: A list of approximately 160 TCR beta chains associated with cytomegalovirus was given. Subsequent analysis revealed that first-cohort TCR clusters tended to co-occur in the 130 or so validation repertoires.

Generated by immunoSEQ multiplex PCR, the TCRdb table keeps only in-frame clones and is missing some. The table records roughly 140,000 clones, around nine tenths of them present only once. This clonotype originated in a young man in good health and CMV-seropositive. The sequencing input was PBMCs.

CDR3 residues: CSVEGQGGNEQFF. CDR3 DNA sequence: TGCAGCGTTGAAGGACAGGGGGGAAATGAGCAGTTCTTC. The chain couples TRBV29-1 to TRBJ2-1, with 9 bases lining up with TRBD1. Losses at the gene ends were 1 base for V and 7 bases for J; bases not matched to a gene: 2. From germline, CDR1 is SQVTM and CDR2 ANQGSEA. The CDR3 has 13 amino acids.